The 25 T cell receptor beta chains listed next were all sequenced from one sample in a study of blood T cell repertoires in COVID-19. This table comes from immunoSEQ multiplex PCR, and its TCRdb copy is limited to in-frame clones, with some not included. Among a few hundred thousand clones listed, 89% were seen once. The material sequenced was peripheral blood. Receptors originate from a man between 18 and 29 years old who had recovered from COVID-19.

The count of this clone is one. The V call is TRBV11-3, the J call TRBJ2-3; D possibly corresponds to TRBD2 (6 bases). Per the germline V gene, CDR1 is SGHNT and CDR2 is YENEEA. The CDR3 runs to 14 residues. V was cut by 6 bases and J by 3 bases, with 13 bases left in between. In nucleotides, the CDR3 is TGTGCCAGCAGTGACGGGAGTGGGACAGATACGCAGTATTTT. Encoded protein: CASSDGSGTDTQYF. The complete variable domain, with remaining parts taken from reference TRBV11-3 and TRBJ2-3, reads EAGVVQSPRYKIIEKKQPVAFWCNPISGHNTLYWYLQNLGQGPELLIRYENEEAVDDSQLPKDRFSAERLKGVDSTLKIQPAELGDSAVYLCASSDGSGTDTQYFGPGTRLTVL.

The chain has TRBV6-6 and TRBJ1-2, with D possibly matching TRBD1 (6 bases). Germline CDR1 is MNHNY and CDR2 is SVGAGI (reference sequence). The CDR3 consists of 15 residues. V dropped 2 bases and J dropped 6 bases, with 16 bases sitting between them. CDR3 loop: CASSYGGRGWDGYTF. The CDR3 coding sequence is TGTGCCAGCAGTTACGGGGGCAGGGGCTGGGATGGCTACACCTTC.

The chain employs TRBV30 and TRBJ1-2; 8 bases match TRBD1. Losses at the gene ends were 0 bases for V and 4 bases for J; bases not matched to a gene: 4. The CDR3 totals 14 residues. Germline V gives CDR1 GTSNPN, CDR2 SVGIG (reference sequence). The CDR3 DNA sequence: TGTGCCTGGAGTGTACTGGGGACAGGCTATGGCTACACCTTC. This codes for CAWSVLGTGYGYTF.

The CDR3 sequence: CARSPPPRSDGDTEAFF. The CDR3 coding sequence is TGTGCCAGAAGCCCACCTCCACGGAGCGACGGGGACACTGAAGCTTTCTTT. The chain joins TRBV5-3 to TRBJ1-1; D is uncertain. TRBV5-3 counts as an open reading frame of uncertain function. V gave up 4 bases and J gave up 3 bases, with 22 bases separating them. The CDR3 totals 17 residues.

The chain links TRBV15 to TRBJ1-1; no reliable D call. The germline V gene encodes CDR1 LNHNV and CDR2 YYDKDF (reference sequence). V lost 0 bases, J lost 6 bases, and 8 bases lay in between. The CDR3 consists of 13 residues. DNA of the CDR3: TGTGCCACCAGCAGAGATCTACGGGCTGAAGCTTTCTTT. Protein sequence: CATSRDLRAEAFF. The full variable domain, its missing parts supplied by reference TRBV15 and TRBJ1-1, is DAMVIQNPRYQVTQFGKPVTLSCSQTLNHNVMYWYQQKSSQAPKLLFHYYDKDFNNEADTPDNFQSRRPNTSFCFLDIRSPGLGDTAMYLCATSRDLRAEAFFGQGTRLTVV.

As concerns this clone: One end of the junction fails to match germline, which may point to a read error. This chain connects TRBV5-6 to TRBJ1-2, with TRBD1 matching over 7 bases. Germline V gene sequence: CDR1 SGHDT, CDR2 YYEEEE. This CDR3 has 12 residues. This chain's CDR3 is CASSPQGQVGIF. The CDR3, as DNA: TGTGCCAGCAGCCCACAAGGACAGGTCGGAATTTTC.

The chain is built from TRBV18 and TRBJ2-5, with 11 bases aligning to TRBD2. V gave up 3 bases and J gave up 2 bases; unmatched junction bases: 8. The CDR3 length is 17 residues. Germline CDR1 and CDR2: KGHSH and LQKENI. The CDR3 DNA reads TGTGCCAGCTCACCTTCGAGGACTAGCGGGTTTCAAGAGACCCAGTACTTC. Its protein is CASSPSRTSGFQETQYF.

The chain employs TRBV5-6 and TRBJ2-1; 10 bases fit TRBD2. CDR1 SGHDT and CDR2 YYEEEE come from the germline V gene. The ends lost 4 bases at V and 7 bases at J; junction bases unmatched: 2. The CDR3 covers 13 residues. CDR3 sequence (DNA): TGTGCCAGCAGCCAGACTAGCGGGAATGAGCAGTTCTTC. Protein: CASSQTSGNEQFF.

This chain uses TRBV4-1 with TRBJ1-5; a weak D match, TRBD1 (5 bases). This CDR3 has 15 amino acids. Germline lookup yields CDR1 MGHRA and CDR2 YSYEKL. The V and J ends lost 1 base and 6 bases respectively, with 13 bases between them. CDR3: CASSQVAGGVQPQHF. The CDR3 DNA reads as TGCGCCAGCAGCCAAGTGGCGGGAGGGGTTCAGCCCCAGCATTTT.

V is TRBV9 and J is TRBJ2-3; a possible D gene is TRBD1 (5 bases). The CDR3 spans 15 residues. Trimming pared 0 bases from V and 2 bases from J, leaving 10 bases between. Germline V gives CDR1 SGDLS, CDR2 YYNGEE. CDR3 region: CASSVGGGPTDTQYF. CDR3 sequence (DNA): TGTGCCAGCAGCGTAGGGGGCGGCCCCACAGATACGCAGTATTTT.

The CDR3 reads CASSIVGAPGELFF. CDR3 bases: TGTGCCAGTAGTATAGTGGGAGCGCCCGGGGAGCTGTTTTTT. The rearrangement uses TRBV19 and TRBJ2-2; maybe TRBD2 (5 bases). This CDR3 contains 14 residues. V lost 1 base and J lost 6, with 9 bases in between. In germline, CDR1 is LNHDA, CDR2 SQIVND (reference sequence). The full variable domain, rest sourced from reference TRBV19 and TRBJ2-2, is DGGITQSPKYLFRKEGQNVTLSCEQNLNHDAMYWYRQDPGQGLRLIYYSQIVNDFQKGDIAEGYSVSREKKESFPLTVTSAQKNPTAFYLCASSIVGAPGELFFGEGSRLTVL.

The gene calls are TRBV4-3 and TRBJ2-3; 10 nucleotides align to TRBD1. The V gene end was trimmed by 8 bases and the J gene end by 6 bases; junction bases not matched to a gene: 17. The CDR3 covers 17 residues. CDR1 is LGHNA, CDR2 YSLEER, per germline. The CDR3 is CASGTGDETPHRDTQYF. The CDR3 coding sequence is TGCGCCAGCGGGACAGGGGACGAGACCCCCCACAGGGATACGCAGTATTTT.

The gene calls are TRBV5-4 and TRBJ1-5, with 8 bases identical to TRBD1. The CDR3 loop spans 18 amino acids. Germline V gene data show CDR1 as SGHNT and CDR2 as YYREEE (reference sequence). V lost 0 bases and J lost 2; bases outside the gene matches: 10. CDR3 residues: CASSLGGQGAVGNQPQHF. DNA of the CDR3: TGTGCCAGCAGCTTGGGAGGACAGGGTGCGGTGGGCAATCAGCCCCAGCATTTT.

CDR3 sequence reads: CASSNGQGSYEQYF. CDR3 nucleotide sequence: TGTGCCAGCAGTAATGGACAGGGATCCTACGAGCAGTACTTC. V is TRBV7-3 and J is TRBJ2-7, with 8 positions matching TRBD1. CDR3 length: 14 amino acids. CDR1 SGHTA and CDR2 FQGTGA come from the germline V gene. V lost 6 bases and J lost 1; bases outside the gene matches: 5. The full variable domain, completed using reference TRBV7-3 and TRBJ2-7, is GAGVSQTPSNKVTEKGKYVELRCDPISGHTALYWYRQSLGQGPEFLIYFQGTGAADDSGLPNDRFFAVRPEGSVSTLKIQRTERGDSAVYLCASSNGQGSYEQYFGPGTRLTVT.

This clone was counted between two and nine times. The chain links TRBV11-1 to TRBJ1-1; D may be TRBD1 (5 bases). There are 14 residues in the CDR3. V was shortened by 5 bases and J by 8 bases, with 18 bases between the two germline ends. Germline V lookup: CDR1 SGHAT, CDR2 FQDESV (reference sequence). CDR3 nucleotides: TGTGCCAGCAGCCCTTTAAGGAGACCAGGGGAAGCTTTCTTT. It encodes CASSPLRRPGEAFF. The full variable domain, completed using reference TRBV11-1 and TRBJ1-1, is EAEVAQSPRYKITEKSQAVAFWCDPISGHATLYWYRQILGQGPELLVQFQDESVVDDSQLPKDRFSAERLKGVDSTLKIQPAELGDSAMYLCASSPLRRPGEAFFGQGTRLTVV.

This rearrangement joins TRBV27 to TRBJ1-5; perhaps TRBD1 as D (5 bases). The length of the CDR3 is 15 residues. V was pared by 6 bases and J by 0 bases, with 12 bases between. CDR1 is MNHEY, CDR2 SMNVEV, per germline (reference sequence). CDR3 region: CASSLQGSSNQPQHF. The CDR3 DNA follows: TGTGCCAGCAGCCTCCAGGGTAGTAGCAATCAGCCCCAGCATTTT.

This chain uses TRBV19 with TRBJ1-2; 11 positions match TRBD1. CDR1 is LNHDA, CDR2 SQIVND, per germline (reference sequence). Trimming at V came to 2 bases and at J to 4 bases, leaving 3 bases not matched to a gene. The CDR3 runs 15 residues. DNA for the CDR3: TGTGCCAGTAGTATACGGACAGGGGGCCCCTATGGCTACACCTTC. It codes for CASSIRTGGPYGYTF.

This chain links TRBV6-5 with TRBJ2-2, with 10 positions matching TRBD1. The CDR3 length is 15 residues. Trimming removed 2 bases from V and 6 bases from J; junction bases left unmatched: 3. Germline CDR1 MNHEY, CDR2 SVGAGI. The CDR3 reads CASSYPTGGPGELFF. The CDR3 nucleotides read TGTGCCAGCAGTTACCCGACAGGGGGCCCCGGGGAGCTGTTTTTT.

Here the CDR3 DNA reads TGTGCCAGCAGCGAAAGGGAGAGGTCACCCCTCCACTTT. Amino acids: CASSERERSPLHF. The gene calls are TRBV9 and TRBJ1-6; D gene uncertain. The germline V gene has CDR1 SGDLS and CDR2 YYNGEE. This CDR3 spans 13 amino acids. Trimming cost V 3 bases and J 10 bases, with 11 bases left between them.

V is TRBV6-5 and J is TRBJ1-2; D not certain. V lost 2 bases and J 4 bases, leaving 14 bases between the germline ends. The V gene's germline CDR1 is MNHEY and CDR2 SVGAGI. CDR3 length: 15 amino acids. This chain's CDR3 is CASSYLPGRSYGYTF. For the CDR3, the DNA is TGTGCCAGCAGTTACCTTCCAGGTAGGTCCTATGGCTACACCTTC.

V and J are TRBV9 and TRBJ1-1; 10 nucleotides line up with TRBD1. V was pared by 3 bases and J by 4 bases, with 6 bases of the junction left unmatched. This CDR3 spans 15 amino acids. Germline lookup yields CDR1 SGDLS and CDR2 YYNGEE. The CDR3 sequence is CASSARGTGATEAFF. The CDR3 nucleotides are TGTGCCAGCAGCGCAAGGGGGACAGGGGCCACTGAAGCTTTCTTT. The full variable domain, its missing parts supplied by reference TRBV9 and TRBJ1-1, is DSGVTQTPKHLITATGQRVTLRCSPRSGDLSVYWYQQSLDQGLQFLIQYYNGEERAKGNILERFSAQQFPDLHSELNLSSLELGDSALYFCASSARGTGATEAFFGQGTRLTVV.

The chain couples TRBV6-2 or TRBV6-3 to TRBJ1-1; TRBD1 is a possible D gene (5 bases). The CDR3 is 13 residues long. Germline V lookup: CDR1 MNHEY, CDR2 SVGEGT. The V end lost 5 bases, the J end lost 2 bases, and 9 bases lay between the germline ends. The chain's CDR3 is CASSPGVNTEAFF. The CDR3 DNA follows: TGTGCCAGCAGTCCGGGGGTAAACACTGAAGCTTTCTTT.

The sample holds one count of this clone. The gene calls are TRBV7-8 and TRBJ2-7; 9 nucleotides match TRBD1. Unmatched junction bases numbered 11, after V lost 5 bases and J lost 3 bases. The CDR3 is 16 amino acids. Germline CDR1 SGHVS, CDR2 FQNEAQ. The CDR3 reads CASSESRDRAFYEQYF. CDR3 DNA: TGTGCCAGCAGCGAAAGCCGGGACAGGGCCTTCTACGAGCAGTACTTC.

This clone was counted only a few times. The chain couples TRBV7-6 to TRBJ1-2, with D uncertain. The CDR3 contains 17 residues. V lost 3 bases to trimming and J lost 1 base, with 18 bases between them. Germline lookup yields CDR1 SGHVS and CDR2 FNYEAQ. CDR3 DNA: TGTGCCAGCAGCTTGCAGCCGAGGGTGGAGAGTAACTATGGCTACACCTTC. Encoded protein: CASSLQPRVESNYGYTF.

The chain employs TRBV9 and TRBJ1-2; D is ambiguous. The CDR3 has 13 amino acids. Germline-derived CDR1 and CDR2 are SGDLS and YYNGEE. Between the trimmed V and J ends, which lost 5 bases and 0 bases, there was a span of 8 bases. The CDR3 reads CASRQNSNYGYTF. In DNA form, the CDR3 reads TGTGCCAGCAGACAGAATTCTAACTATGGCTACACCTTC.